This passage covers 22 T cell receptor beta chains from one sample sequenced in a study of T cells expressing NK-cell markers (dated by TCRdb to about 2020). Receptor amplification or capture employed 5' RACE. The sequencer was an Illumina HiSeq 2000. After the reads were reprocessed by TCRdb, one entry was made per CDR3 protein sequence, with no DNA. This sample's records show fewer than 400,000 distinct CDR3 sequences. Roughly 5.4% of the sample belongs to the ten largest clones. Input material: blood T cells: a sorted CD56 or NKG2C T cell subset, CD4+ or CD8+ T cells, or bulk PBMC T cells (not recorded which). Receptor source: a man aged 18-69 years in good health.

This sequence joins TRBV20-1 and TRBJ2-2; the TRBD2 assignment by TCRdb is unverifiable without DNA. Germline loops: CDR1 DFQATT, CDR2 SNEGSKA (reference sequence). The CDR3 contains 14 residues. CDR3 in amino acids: CSAAHTSHTGELFF.

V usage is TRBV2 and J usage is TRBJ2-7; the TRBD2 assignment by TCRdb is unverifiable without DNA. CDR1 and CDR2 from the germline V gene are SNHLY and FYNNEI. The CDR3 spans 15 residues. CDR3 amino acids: CASSETRGGAYEQYF.

CDR3 amino acids: CATSKGGLAGQFF. The chain is built from TRBV15 and TRBJ2-1; TCRdb indicates TRBD2, and absent DNA this call remains unverified. The CDR3 is made up of 13 amino acids. Germline V CDR1 and CDR2: LNHNV, YYDKDF (reference sequence).

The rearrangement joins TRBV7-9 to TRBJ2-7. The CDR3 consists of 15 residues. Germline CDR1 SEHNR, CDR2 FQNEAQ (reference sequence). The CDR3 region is CASSFRERSSYEQYF.

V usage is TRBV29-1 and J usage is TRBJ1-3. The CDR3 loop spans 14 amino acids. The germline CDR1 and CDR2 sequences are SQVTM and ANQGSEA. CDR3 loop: CSVGDWRSGNTIYF. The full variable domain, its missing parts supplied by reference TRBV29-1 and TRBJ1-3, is SAVISQKPSRDICQRGTSLTIQCQVDSQVTMMFWYRQQPGQSLTLIATANQGSEATYESGFVIDKFPISRPNLTFSTLTVSNMSPEDSSIYLCSVGDWRSGNTIYFGEGSWLTVV.

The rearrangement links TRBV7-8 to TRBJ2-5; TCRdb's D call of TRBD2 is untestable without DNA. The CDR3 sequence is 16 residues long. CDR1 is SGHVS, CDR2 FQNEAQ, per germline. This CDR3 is CASSFVAGLGAETQYF. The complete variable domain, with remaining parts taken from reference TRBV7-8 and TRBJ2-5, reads GAGVSQSPRYKVAKRGQDVALRCDPISGHVSLFWYQQALGQGPEFLTYFQNEAQLDKSGLPSDRFFAERPEGSVSTLKIQRTQQEDSAVYLCASSFVAGLGAETQYFGPGTRLLVL.

The CDR3 is CASSLAETQYF. The chain carries TRBV5-1 and TRBJ2-5. The V gene's germline CDR1 is SGHRS and CDR2 YFSETQ. The CDR3 extends over 11 amino acids.

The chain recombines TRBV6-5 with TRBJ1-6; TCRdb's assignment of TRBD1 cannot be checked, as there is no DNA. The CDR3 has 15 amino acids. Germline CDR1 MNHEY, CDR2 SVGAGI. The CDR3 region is CASSPPWGSGSPLHF.

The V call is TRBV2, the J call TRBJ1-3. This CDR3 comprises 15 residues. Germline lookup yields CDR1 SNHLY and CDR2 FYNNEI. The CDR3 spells CASSEEIVSGNTIYF.

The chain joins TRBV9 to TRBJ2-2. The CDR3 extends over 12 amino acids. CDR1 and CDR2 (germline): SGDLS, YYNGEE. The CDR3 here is CASGRETGELFF.

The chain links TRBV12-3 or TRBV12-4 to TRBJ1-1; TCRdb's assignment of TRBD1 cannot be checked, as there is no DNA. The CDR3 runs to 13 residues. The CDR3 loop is CASRLDGTVEAFF.

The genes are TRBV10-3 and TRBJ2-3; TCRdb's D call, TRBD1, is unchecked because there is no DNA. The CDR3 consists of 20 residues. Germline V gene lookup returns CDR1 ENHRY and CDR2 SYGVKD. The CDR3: CAISETGILRPGSSTDTQYF.

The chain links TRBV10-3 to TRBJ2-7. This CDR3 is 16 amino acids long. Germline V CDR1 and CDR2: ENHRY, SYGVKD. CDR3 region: CAISEQVWPPHYEQYF.

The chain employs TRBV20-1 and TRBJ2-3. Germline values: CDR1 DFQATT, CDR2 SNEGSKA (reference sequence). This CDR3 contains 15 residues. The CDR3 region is CSARDRWPLGDTQYF.

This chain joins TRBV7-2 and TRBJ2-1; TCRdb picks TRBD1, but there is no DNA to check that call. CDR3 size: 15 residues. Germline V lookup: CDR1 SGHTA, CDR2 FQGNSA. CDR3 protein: CASSLGRGGYNEQFF.

The CDR3 region is CASSLEGVSGQYF. This rearrangement joins TRBV12-3 or TRBV12-4 to TRBJ2-7; with no DNA, the TCRdb D assignment of TRBD1 cannot be verified. The CDR3 has 13 amino acids.

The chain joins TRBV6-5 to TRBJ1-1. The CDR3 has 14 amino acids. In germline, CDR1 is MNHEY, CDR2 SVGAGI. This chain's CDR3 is CASSYRGMNTEAFF.

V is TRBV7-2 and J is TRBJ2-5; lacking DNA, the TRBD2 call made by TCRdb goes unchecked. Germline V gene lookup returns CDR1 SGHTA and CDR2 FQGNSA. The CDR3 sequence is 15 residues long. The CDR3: CASSRVGAARETQYF.

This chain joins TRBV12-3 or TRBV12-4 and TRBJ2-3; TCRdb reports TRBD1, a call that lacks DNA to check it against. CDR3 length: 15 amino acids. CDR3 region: CASSAGTAITDTQYF.

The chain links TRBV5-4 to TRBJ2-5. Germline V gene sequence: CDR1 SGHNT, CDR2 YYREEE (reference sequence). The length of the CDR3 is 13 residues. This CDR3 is CASSWTQEETQYF.

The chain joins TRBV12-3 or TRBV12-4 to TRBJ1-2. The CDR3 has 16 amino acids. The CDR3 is CASSFSGSVPNYGYTF.

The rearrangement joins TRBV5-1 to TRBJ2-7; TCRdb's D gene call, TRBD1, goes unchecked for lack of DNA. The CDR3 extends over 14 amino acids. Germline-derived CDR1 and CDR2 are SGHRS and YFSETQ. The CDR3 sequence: CASRYDYRAGEQYF.